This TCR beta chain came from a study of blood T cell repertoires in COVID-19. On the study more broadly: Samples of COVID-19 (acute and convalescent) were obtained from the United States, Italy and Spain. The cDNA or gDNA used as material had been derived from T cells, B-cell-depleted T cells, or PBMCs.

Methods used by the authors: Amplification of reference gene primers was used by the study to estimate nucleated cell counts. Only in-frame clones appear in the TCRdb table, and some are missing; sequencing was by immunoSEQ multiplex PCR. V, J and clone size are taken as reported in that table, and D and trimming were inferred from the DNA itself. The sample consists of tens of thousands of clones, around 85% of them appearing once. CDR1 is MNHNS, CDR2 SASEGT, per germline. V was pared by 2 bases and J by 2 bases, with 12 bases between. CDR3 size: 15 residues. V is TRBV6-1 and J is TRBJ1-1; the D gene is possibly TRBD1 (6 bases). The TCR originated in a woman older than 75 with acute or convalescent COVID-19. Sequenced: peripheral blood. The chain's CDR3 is CASSEPGQLNTEAFF. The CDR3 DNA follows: TGTGCCAGCAGTGAACCGGGACAACTCAACACTGAAGCTTTCTTT.